The 12 T cell receptor beta chains given below trace back to one sample, sequenced in a study of T cell clonotyping in hematopoietic cell transplantation. Sequencing was performed with immunoSEQ multiplex PCR; in TCRdb, only in-frame clones are kept and a portion is missing. The table lists about 8,100 clones, approximately 88% of them singletons. The specimen comprised peripheral blood mononuclear cells, sampled at the time of graft-versus-host disease after allogeneic stem cell transplant. These receptors all come from a male patient between 60 and 69 years old who had an allogeneic stem cell transplant from a related donor, so the T cells may come from the graft donor. Some clones in this sample may be carry-over from other donors' samples.

This chain connects TRBV28 to TRBJ1-3; TRBD1 might be the D (5 bases). The CDR3 sequence is 15 residues long. Germline CDR1 and CDR2: MDHEN and SYDVKM. Trimming shortened V by 5 bases and J by 2 bases, and 13 bases separated the two germline ends. The CDR3 region has the DNA TGTGCCAGCAGTCCAAGGGGTCGGACTGGAAACACCATATATTTT. Encoded protein: CASSPRGRTGNTIYF.

The chain carries TRBV28 and TRBJ2-7; the match to TRBD2 covers 8 bases. CDR1 and CDR2 from the germline V gene are MDHEN and SYDVKM. V dropped 6 bases and J dropped 1; count of bases not matched to a gene: 11. CDR3 length: 16 amino acids. In DNA, the CDR3 is TGTGCCAGCAGCCGAATGAGGGTAGCGGGATCCTACGAGCAGTACTTC. Translation: CASSRMRVAGSYEQYF.

The chain employs TRBV28 and TRBJ1-6; tentative D call: TRBD1 (5 bases). CDR1 and CDR2 (germline): MDHEN, SYDVKM. The CDR3 contains 13 residues. The CDR3 nucleotides are TGTACGGCGGGGCAACCCTATAATTCACCCCTCCACTTT. Residues: CTAGQPYNSPLHF. Together with reference TRBV28 and TRBJ1-6, the CDR3 gives the full variable domain: DVKVTQSSRYLVKRTGEKVFLECVQDMDHENMFWYRQDPGLGLRLIYFSYDVKMKEKGDIPEGYSVSREKKERFSLILESASTNQTSMYLCTAGQPYNSPLHFGNGTRLTVT.

The V call is TRBV13, the J call TRBJ1-3; no firm D call. Germline loops: CDR1 PRHDT, CDR2 FYEKMQ (reference sequence). The V and J ends lost 2 bases and 3 bases respectively, with 17 bases between them. CDR3 length: 17 amino acids. In DNA form, the CDR3 reads TGTGCCAGCAGCTTAAAAAGGGCTCGAGGGTATGGAAACACCATATATTTT. Residues: CASSLKRARGYGNTIYF.

The CDR3 coding sequence is TGTGCCAGCAGCCAAGTAGCGGGGGGGCTAACAGATACGCAGTATTTT. It encodes CASSQVAGGLTDTQYF. This chain joins TRBV4-2 and TRBJ2-3; 11 positions agree with TRBD2. The germline V gene has CDR1 LGHNA and CDR2 YNFKEQ. The trim removed 1 base at V and 3 bases at J, leaving 3 bases unmatched. The CDR3 consists of 16 residues.

J is TRBJ1-2 and V is TRBV6-5; D might be TRBD1 (5 bases). The V end was cut by 2 bases, the J end by 4 bases, with 17 bases between. The CDR3 totals 16 residues. Germline V gives CDR1 MNHEY, CDR2 SVGAGI. The CDR3 nucleotides read TGTGCCAGCAGTTACGACGTATCCCGGGACTCCTATGGCTACACCTTC. This gives the protein CASSYDVSRDSYGYTF.

This chain links TRBV9 with TRBJ2-1, with D possibly being TRBD1 or TRBD2 (6 bases each). Trimming left V 0 bases short and J 0 bases short, with 13 bases between. Germline assignment: CDR1 SGDLS and CDR2 YYNGEE. The CDR3 is 17 amino acids. CDR3 protein: CASSVAGGAASYNEQFF. CDR3 coding DNA: TGTGCCAGCAGCGTAGCCGGGGGCGCCGCCTCCTACAATGAGCAGTTCTTC.

The CDR3 region has the DNA TGTGCCAGTAGTCCAAGGGGGGGATTCAACGAGCAGTACTTC. This translates into CASSPRGGFNEQYF. This chain joins TRBV19 and TRBJ2-5; D is possibly TRBD2 (7 bases). The J call may be incorrect, as the DNA end agrees better with TRBJ2-7. The CDR3 spans 14 residues. Per the germline V gene, CDR1 is LNHDA and CDR2 is SQIVND (reference sequence).

This clone was seen only once. This chain uses TRBV13 with TRBJ2-1, with 11 positions matching TRBD1. Germline CDR1 PRHDT, CDR2 FYEKMQ (reference sequence). The CDR3 extends over 14 amino acids. J lost 8 bases, V lost 5 bases, and 5 bases had no gene match. CDR3 sequence: CASSPWTGGHEQFF. DNA for the CDR3: TGTGCCAGCAGCCCCTGGACAGGGGGCCATGAGCAGTTCTTC. Combining the CDR3 with reference TRBV13 and TRBJ2-1 gives the whole variable domain AAGVIQSPRHLIKEKRETATLKCYPIPRHDTVYWYQQGPGQDPQFLISFYEKMQSDKGSIPDRFSAQQFSDYHSELNMSSLELGDSALYFCASSPWTGGHEQFFGPGTRLTVL.

V and J are TRBV2 and TRBJ1-6; 10 nucleotides line up with TRBD1. The germline CDR1 and CDR2 sequences are SNHLY and FYNNEI. With V trimmed by 4 bases and J by 6 bases, 12 bases remained unmatched. CDR3 length equals 18 residues. CDR3 bases: TGTGCCAGCAGTGCGCTACCAATGGACAGGGGGTTTAATTCACCCCTCCACTTT. Its translation: CASSALPMDRGFNSPLHF.

The chain links TRBV4-2 to TRBJ1-3; D gene uncertain. Deletions cut 3 bases from V and 0 bases from J, with 9 bases between. The CDR3 is made up of 15 amino acids. CDR1 and CDR2 (germline): LGHNA, YNFKEQ. CDR3 sequence reads: CASSHLQPSGNTIYF. The CDR3 DNA follows: TGTGCCAGCAGCCATCTCCAGCCCTCTGGAAACACCATATATTTT.

The chain combines TRBV19 with TRBJ2-2; tentative D call: TRBD1 (6 bases). This CDR3 is built from 14 residues. CDR1 and CDR2 (germline): LNHDA, SQIVND (reference sequence). V was trimmed by 10 bases and J by 0 bases, leaving 12 bases between them. Here the CDR3 DNA reads TGTGCCACCATAAGGGACACGAACACCGGGGAGCTGTTTTTT. Translation gives CATIRDTNTGELFF.